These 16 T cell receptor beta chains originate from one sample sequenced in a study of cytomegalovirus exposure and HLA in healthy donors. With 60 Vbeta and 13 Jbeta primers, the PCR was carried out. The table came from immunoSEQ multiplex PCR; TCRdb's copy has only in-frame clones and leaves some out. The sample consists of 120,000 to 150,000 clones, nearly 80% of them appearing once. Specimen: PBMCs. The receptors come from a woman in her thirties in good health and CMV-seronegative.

The CDR3 protein is CASSLWGDREVRETQYF. As DNA, the CDR3 is TGCGCCAGCAGCCTATGGGGGGACAGGGAAGTTCGAGAGACCCAGTACTTC. The J gene is TRBJ2-5, the V gene TRBV5-1; the match to TRBD1 covers 9 bases. Trimming removed 4 bases from V and 4 bases from J; junction bases left unmatched: 14. The germline gives CDR1 SGHRS, CDR2 YFSETQ. CDR3 size: 17 residues.

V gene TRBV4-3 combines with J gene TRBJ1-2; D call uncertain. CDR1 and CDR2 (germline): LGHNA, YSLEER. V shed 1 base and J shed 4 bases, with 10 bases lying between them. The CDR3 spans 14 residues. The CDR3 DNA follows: TGCGCCAGCAGCCAAGCTCGGGAAGGCTATGGCTACACCTTC. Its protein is CASSQAREGYGYTF.

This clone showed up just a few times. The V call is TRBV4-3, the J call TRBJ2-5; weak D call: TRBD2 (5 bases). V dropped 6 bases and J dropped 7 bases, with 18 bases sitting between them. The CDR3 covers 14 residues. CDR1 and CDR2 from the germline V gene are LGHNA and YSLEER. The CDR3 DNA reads TGCGCCAGCAGTAGGTCGACCCAGGAGGCGACCCAGTACTTC. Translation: CASSRSTQEATQYF.

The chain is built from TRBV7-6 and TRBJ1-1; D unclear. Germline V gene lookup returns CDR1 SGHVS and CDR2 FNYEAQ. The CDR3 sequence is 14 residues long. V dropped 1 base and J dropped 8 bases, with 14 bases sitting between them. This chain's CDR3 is CASSLVEAGTEAFF. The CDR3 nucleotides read TGTGCCAGCAGCTTAGTGGAGGCAGGAACCGAAGCTTTCTTT.

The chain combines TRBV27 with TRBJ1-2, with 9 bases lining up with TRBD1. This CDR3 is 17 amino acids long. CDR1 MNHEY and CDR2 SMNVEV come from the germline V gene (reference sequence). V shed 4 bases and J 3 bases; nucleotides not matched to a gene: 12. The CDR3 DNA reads TGTGCCAGCAGTTCCGGGACAGGGACCCGAATCTACTATGGCTACACCTTC. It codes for CASSSGTGTRIYYGYTF.

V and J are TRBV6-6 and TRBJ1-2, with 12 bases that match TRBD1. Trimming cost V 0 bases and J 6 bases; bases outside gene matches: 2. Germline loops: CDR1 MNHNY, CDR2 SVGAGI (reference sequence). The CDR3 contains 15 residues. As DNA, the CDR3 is TGTGCCAGCAGTTACTCGGGACAGGGGGCTGATGGCTACACCTTC. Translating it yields CASSYSGQGADGYTF.

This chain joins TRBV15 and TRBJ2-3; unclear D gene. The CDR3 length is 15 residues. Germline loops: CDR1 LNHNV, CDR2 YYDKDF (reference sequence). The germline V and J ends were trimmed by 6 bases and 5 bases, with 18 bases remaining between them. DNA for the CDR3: TGTGCCACCAGTAGGTGGCTAGGCCCCGAAGATACGCAGTATTTT. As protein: CATSRWLGPEDTQYF.

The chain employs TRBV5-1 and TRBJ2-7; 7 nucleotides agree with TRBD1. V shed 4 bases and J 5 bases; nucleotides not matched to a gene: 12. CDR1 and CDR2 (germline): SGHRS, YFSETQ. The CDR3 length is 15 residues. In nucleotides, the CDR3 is TGCGCCAGCAGCGGTACAGGGGTCCGCGGAAACGAGCAGTACTTC. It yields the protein CASSGTGVRGNEQYF.

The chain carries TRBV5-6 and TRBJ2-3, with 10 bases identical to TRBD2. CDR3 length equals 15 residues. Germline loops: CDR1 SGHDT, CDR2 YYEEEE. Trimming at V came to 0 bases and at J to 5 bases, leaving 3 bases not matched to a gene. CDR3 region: CASSLGSGGLDTQYF. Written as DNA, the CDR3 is TGTGCCAGCAGCTTGGGTAGCGGGGGGTTAGATACGCAGTATTTT. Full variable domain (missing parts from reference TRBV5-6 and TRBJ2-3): DAGVTQSPTHLIKTRGQQVTLRCSPKSGHDTVSWYQQALGQGPQFIFQYYEEEERQRGNFPDRFSGHQFPNYSSELNVNALLLGDSALYLCASSLGSGGLDTQYFGPGTRLTVL.

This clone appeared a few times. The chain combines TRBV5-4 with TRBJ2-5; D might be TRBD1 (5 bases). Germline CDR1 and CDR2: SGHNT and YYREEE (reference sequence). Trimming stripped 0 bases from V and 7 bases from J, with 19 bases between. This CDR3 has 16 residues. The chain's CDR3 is CASSLGSAGQGTTQYF. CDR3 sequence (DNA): TGTGCCAGCAGCTTGGGTTCTGCCGGGCAGGGAACGACCCAGTACTTC.

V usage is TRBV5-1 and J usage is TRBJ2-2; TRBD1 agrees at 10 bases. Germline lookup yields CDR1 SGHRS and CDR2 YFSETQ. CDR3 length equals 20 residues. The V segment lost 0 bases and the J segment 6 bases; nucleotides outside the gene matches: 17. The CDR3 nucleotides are TGCGCCAGCAGCTTGGTCCCCATGCCCCCCGGGACAGGGGCGCCCGGGGAGCTGTTTTTT. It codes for CASSLVPMPPGTGAPGELFF.

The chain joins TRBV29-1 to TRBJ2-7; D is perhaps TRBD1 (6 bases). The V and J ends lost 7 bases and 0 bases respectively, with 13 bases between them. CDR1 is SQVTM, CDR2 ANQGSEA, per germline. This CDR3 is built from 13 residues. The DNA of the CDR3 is TGCAGCGGTGTGACAGGAGGCTCCTACGAGCAGTACTTC. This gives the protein CSGVTGGSYEQYF.

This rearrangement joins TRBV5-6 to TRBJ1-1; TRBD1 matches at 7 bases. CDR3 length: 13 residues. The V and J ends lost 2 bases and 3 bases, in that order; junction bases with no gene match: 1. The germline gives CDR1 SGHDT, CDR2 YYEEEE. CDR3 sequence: CASSLDRDTEAFF. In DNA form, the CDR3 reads TGTGCCAGCAGCTTAGACAGGGACACTGAAGCTTTCTTT.

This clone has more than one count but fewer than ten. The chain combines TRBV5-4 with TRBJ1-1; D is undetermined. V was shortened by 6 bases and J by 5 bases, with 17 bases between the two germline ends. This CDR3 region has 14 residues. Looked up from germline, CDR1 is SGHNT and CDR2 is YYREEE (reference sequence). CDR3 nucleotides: TGTGCCAGCACCAGTCCTAGAGAGCGGACTGAAGCTTTCTTT. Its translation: CASTSPRERTEAFF.

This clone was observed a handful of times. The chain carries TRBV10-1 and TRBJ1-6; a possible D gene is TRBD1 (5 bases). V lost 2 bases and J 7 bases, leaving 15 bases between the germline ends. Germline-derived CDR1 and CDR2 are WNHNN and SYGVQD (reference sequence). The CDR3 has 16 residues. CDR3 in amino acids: CASSEQGYPVNSPLHF. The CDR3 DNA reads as TGCGCCAGCAGTGAGCAGGGTTACCCGGTAAATTCACCCCTCCACTTT.

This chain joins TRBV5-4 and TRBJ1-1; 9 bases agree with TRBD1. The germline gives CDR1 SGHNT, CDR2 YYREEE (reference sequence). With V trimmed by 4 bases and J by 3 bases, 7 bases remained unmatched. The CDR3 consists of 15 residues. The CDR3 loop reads CASSPTGQGYTEAFF. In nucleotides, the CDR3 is TGTGCCAGCAGCCCAACGGGACAGGGCTACACTGAAGCTTTCTTT.